Each of the 21 T cell receptor beta chains below was sequenced from the same sample in a study of blood T cell repertoires in COVID-19. Clones were sequenced by immunoSEQ multiplex PCR, and TCRdb holds only the in-frame ones, with some missing. The sample has just over 300,000 clones, 80% to 90% seen once. What was sequenced was PBMCs or T cells enriched from blood (not recorded which). All receptors derive from a man between 25 and 39 years old who had recovered from COVID-19.

J is TRBJ1-1 and V is TRBV4-1; 7 bases are a match to TRBD1. The CDR3 spans 14 residues. From germline, CDR1 is MGHRA and CDR2 YSYEKL. Trimming cost V 7 bases and J 1 base; bases outside gene matches: 6. In nucleotides, the CDR3 is TGCGCCAGCACCCTAGGGACAGCGAACACTGAAGCTTTCTTT. Protein sequence: CASTLGTANTEAFF.

This chain connects TRBV9 to TRBJ2-7; D is unresolved. Germline-derived CDR1 and CDR2 are SGDLS and YYNGEE. CDR3 length: 14 amino acids. V lost 4 bases and J 3 bases, leaving 14 bases between the germline ends. This CDR3 reads CASSPSHVYYEQYF. CDR3 in DNA: TGTGCCAGCAGCCCCTCCCACGTCTACTACGAGCAGTACTTC.

The table lists this clone with a few counts. The genes are TRBV13 and TRBJ2-1; 9 nucleotides agree with TRBD2. The CDR3 loop spans 18 amino acids. V lost 2 bases and J lost 7; bases outside the gene matches: 15. Per the germline V gene, CDR1 is PRHDT and CDR2 is FYEKMQ (reference sequence). Written as DNA, the CDR3 is TGTGCCAGCAGCTTAACGGTTCTAGCGGGGAATGAATGGAATGAGCAGTTCTTC. This codes for CASSLTVLAGNEWNEQFF.

The V gene is TRBV27, the J gene TRBJ2-1; tentative D call: TRBD1 (5 bases). The V gene lost 5 bases and the J gene lost 15 bases, with 23 bases spanning the gap. From germline, CDR1 is MNHEY and CDR2 SMNVEV (reference sequence). This CDR3 has 14 amino acids. The CDR3 protein is CASSPTNRYPKPFF. The CDR3 coding sequence is TGTGCCAGCAGTCCCACAAACAGGTACCCGAAACCGTTCTTC.

The chain uses TRBV19 and TRBJ2-1; TRBD2 is a possible D gene (6 bases). CDR1 and CDR2 from the germline V gene are LNHDA and SQIVND (reference sequence). The germline V and J ends were trimmed by 3 bases and 6 bases, with 15 bases remaining between them. The length of the CDR3 is 15 residues. The CDR3: CASSIAGNSPNEQFF. CDR3 nucleotides: TGTGCCAGTAGTATTGCGGGGAACTCCCCCAATGAGCAGTTCTTC.

The chain links TRBV12-3 or TRBV12-4 to TRBJ2-7; the D gene is possibly TRBD1 (6 bases). V was pared by 7 bases and J by 9 bases, with 19 bases between. The CDR3 runs to 13 residues. This CDR3 reads CASTSRGSVGQYF. In DNA, the CDR3 is TGTGCCAGCACCTCAAGGGGGTCTGTCGGGCAGTACTTC.

The chain links TRBV5-8 to TRBJ1-6, with 7 bases lining up with TRBD1. The CDR3 has 16 residues. Trimming at V came to 5 bases and at J to 7 bases, leaving 12 bases not matched to a gene. CDR1 and CDR2 from the germline V gene are SGHTS and YDEGEE. Written as DNA, the CDR3 is TGTGCCAGCAGAAGTAGAGGGGGCGCGGGGAATTCACCCCTCCACTTT. Translation gives CASRSRGGAGNSPLHF. Variable domain in full (rest from reference TRBV5-8 and TRBJ1-6): EAGVTQSPTHLIKTRGQQATLRCSPISGHTSVYWYQQALGLGLQFLLWYDEGEERNRGNFPPRFSGRQFPNYSSELNVNALELEDSALYLCASRSRGGAGNSPLHFGNGTRLTVT.

The V call is TRBV30, the J call TRBJ1-2, with D hard to call. The V end lost 4 bases, the J end lost 5 bases, and 14 bases lay between the germline ends. This CDR3 spans 13 amino acids. CDR1 GTSNPN and CDR2 SVGIG come from the germline V gene (reference sequence). CDR3: CAWNAEKIYGYTF. The CDR3 DNA reads TGTGCCTGGAACGCAGAAAAAATTTATGGCTACACCTTC.

This clone was seen once. The chain has TRBV6-1 and TRBJ2-7; D is possibly TRBD2 (5 bases). This CDR3 has 15 residues. The V end was cut by 1 base, the J end by 5 bases, with 15 bases between. From germline, CDR1 is MNHNS and CDR2 SASEGT. The CDR3 protein is CASSEVVRGKHEQYF. The CDR3 bases are TGTGCCAGCAGTGAAGTTGTACGGGGAAAGCACGAGCAGTACTTC.

In its sample, this clone was seen many times. V usage is TRBV7-3 and J usage is TRBJ2-1; 9 bases match TRBD1. Germline V gives CDR1 SGHTA, CDR2 FQGTGA. The CDR3 is 16 amino acids. V shed 5 bases, J shed 1 base, and the junction held 6 bases outside the gene matches. The CDR3 region is CASSEAGTGSYNEQFF. CDR3 sequence (DNA): TGTGCCAGCAGCGAAGCCGGGACAGGGTCCTACAATGAGCAGTTCTTC.

The V gene is TRBV7-6, the J gene TRBJ1-2; a possible D gene is TRBD1 (6 bases). Germline V gene lookup returns CDR1 SGHVS and CDR2 FNYEAQ. This CDR3 region has 17 residues. Trimming pared 0 bases from V and 6 bases from J, leaving 20 bases between. CDR3 amino acids: CASSLAEVRGLGNGYTF. CDR3 bases: TGTGCCAGCAGCTTAGCTGAGGTCAGGGGCCTGGGTAATGGCTACACCTTC.

V usage is TRBV4-1 and J usage is TRBJ2-3; 8 bases are a match to TRBD2. V lost 4 bases and J lost 2; bases outside the gene matches: 8. The CDR3 is 16 amino acids. Germline CDR1 and CDR2: MGHRA and YSYEKL. CDR3 region: CASSPRGGPFTDTQYF. CDR3 sequence (DNA): TGCGCCAGCAGCCCCCGCGGGGGGCCTTTCACAGATACGCAGTATTTT.

The chain links TRBV10-3 to TRBJ1-3; D might be TRBD1 (6 bases). In germline, CDR1 is ENHRY, CDR2 SYGVKD. V was clipped by 2 bases and J by 0 bases, with 8 bases between them. The length of the CDR3 is 15 residues. As DNA, the CDR3 is TGTGCCATCAGTGAGGACAGGAGCTCTGGAAACACCATATATTTT. It specifies CAISEDRSSGNTIYF.

The chain has TRBV4-1 and TRBJ2-5, with D perhaps TRBD2 (6 bases). Deletions cut 2 bases from V and 6 bases from J, with 19 bases between. Per germline, CDR1 MGHRA and CDR2 YSYEKL. The CDR3 runs to 16 residues. The CDR3 coding sequence is TGCGCCAGCAGCCAATCCACTAGGGGCGGGGTGAAGACCCAGTACTTC. Protein sequence: CASSQSTRGGVKTQYF.

This sequence joins TRBV6-4 and TRBJ2-3, with D unresolved. Between the trimmed V and J ends, which lost 7 bases and 5 bases, there was a span of 13 bases. The CDR3 is 13 residues long. CDR1 and CDR2 (germline): MRHNA, SNTAGT. CDR3 residues: CASTGPVGDTQYF. As DNA, the CDR3 is TGTGCCAGCACCGGTCCGGTCGGAGATACGCAGTATTTT.

The chain recombines TRBV5-1 with TRBJ2-1, with D unresolved. This CDR3 has 17 residues. Trimming left V 0 bases short and J 3 bases short, with 16 bases between. Germline values: CDR1 SGHRS, CDR2 YFSETQ. The CDR3 DNA follows: TGCGCCAGCAGCTTGGATGAACAACCTTTCGACTACAATGAGCAGTTCTTC. Residues: CASSLDEQPFDYNEQFF.

The chain links TRBV5-1 to TRBJ2-2; possibly TRBD1 for D (6 bases). CDR3 length: 15 amino acids. Germline CDR1 and CDR2: SGHRS and YFSETQ. V was cut by 7 bases and J by 5 bases, with 18 bases left in between. The CDR3 bases are TGCGCCAGCTCCACGGGACAACCAAGTACCGGGGAGCTGTTTTTT. Translating gives CASSTGQPSTGELFF.

This chain joins TRBV6-5 and TRBJ1-3, with 7 nucleotides matching TRBD1. Germline-derived CDR1 and CDR2 are MNHEY and SVGAGI. The trim removed 0 bases at V and 2 bases at J, leaving 4 bases unmatched. The CDR3 is 16 amino acids. The CDR3: CASSYSMTGTGNTIYF. The CDR3 DNA follows: TGTGCCAGCAGTTACTCGATGACAGGGACTGGAAACACCATATATTTT.

This clone appeared once. The CDR3 DNA follows: TGTGCCAGCAGCTCGGGAGGGGGCGTGGGGGAGACCCAGTACTTC. Its protein product is CASSSGGGVGETQYF. The rearrangement links TRBV7-2 to TRBJ2-5; a weak D match, TRBD2 (8 bases). This CDR3 spans 15 amino acids. Trimming pared 4 bases from V and 5 bases from J, leaving 17 bases between. CDR1 SGHTA and CDR2 FQGNSA come from the germline V gene.

This sequence joins TRBV13 and TRBJ2-7; TRBD1 matches 8 bases. Per the germline V gene, CDR1 is PRHDT and CDR2 is FYEKMQ (reference sequence). The CDR3 is 16 amino acids. V lost 6 bases to trimming and J lost 3 bases; unmatched junction nucleotides: 13. The CDR3 protein is CASSHLRRQGIYEQYF. DNA for the CDR3: TGTGCCAGCAGTCACCTCAGAAGACAGGGGATCTACGAGCAGTACTTC.

The rearrangement joins TRBV7-2 to TRBJ1-1, with TRBD1 matching over 8 bases. The CDR3 length is 15 residues. V dropped 3 bases and J dropped 5; count of bases not matched to a gene: 8. Germline CDR1 is SGHTA and CDR2 is FQGNSA. CDR3 nucleotides: TGTGCCAGCAGCTTCTTCGGGGACAGGAGGACTGAAGCTTTCTTT. Translating it yields CASSFFGDRRTEAFF. Combining the CDR3 with reference TRBV7-2 and TRBJ1-1 gives the whole variable domain GAGVSQSPSNKVTEKGKDVELRCDPISGHTALYWYRQSLGQGLEFLIYFQGNSAPDKSGLPSDRFSAERTGGSVSTLTIQRTQQEDSAVYLCASSFFGDRRTEAFFGQGTRLTVV.